A selection of T cell receptor beta chains follows, all from one sample in a study of blood T cell repertoires in COVID-19. Assay: immunoSEQ multiplex PCR; the TCRdb copy retains only in-frame clones and omits some. The sample yields nearly 40,000 clones, around 86% seen once. Sequenced: peripheral blood. The receptors originated from a man aged 45-65 years in a cohort sampled during active COVID-19. Each CDR3 is given with its conserved first and last residue. D genes are given only for firm matches. Clone size appears in some rows only: once, few, many, or a class for an expanded clone.

len: 18; abundance: NA; d_gene: NA; v_gene: TRBV11-3; j_gene: TRBJ2-4; CDR3nt: TGTGCCAGCAGCGATTATCAAGGCAGGGGGGAGGCCAAAAACATTCAGTACTTC; CDR3aa: CASSDYQGRGEAKNIQYF
len: 15; abundance: NA; d_gene: TRBD1; v_gene: TRBV5-1; j_gene: TRBJ1-3; CDR3nt: TGCGCCAGCAGCACAACAGGGGCATCTGGAAACACCATATATTTT; CDR3aa: CASSTTGASGNTIYF
len: 16; abundance: NA; d_gene: TRBD2; v_gene: TRBV3-1/TRBV3-2; j_gene: TRBJ2-3; CDR3nt: TGTGCCAGCAGCCCCCGGCTAGCGGACACCACAGATACGCAGTATTTT; CDR3aa: CASSPRLADTTDTQYF
len: 14; abundance: NA; d_gene: NA; v_gene: TRBV9; j_gene: TRBJ2-7; CDR3nt: TGTGCCAGCAGCCCAGGACATTTAGTCTACGAGCAGTACTTC; CDR3aa: CASSPGHLVYEQYF
len: 15; abundance: NA; d_gene: NA; v_gene: TRBV7-2; j_gene: TRBJ1-3; CDR3nt: TGTGCCAGCAGCCGGGAGGCTAGCTCTGGAAACACCATATATTTT; CDR3aa: CASSREASSGNTIYF
len: 15; abundance: NA; d_gene: TRBD1; v_gene: TRBV11-3; j_gene: TRBJ2-5; CDR3nt: TGTGCCAGCAGCCGGGGGACAGGGTCGTTAGAGACCCAGTACTTC; CDR3aa: CASSRGTGSLETQYF
len: 16; abundance: NA; d_gene: NA; v_gene: TRBV5-1; j_gene: TRBJ1-1; CDR3nt: TGCGCCAGCAGCCGTTCCTTCGGGGAACCGAACACTGAAGCTTTCTTT; CDR3aa: CASSRSFGEPNTEAFF
len: 16; abundance: few; d_gene: NA; v_gene: TRBV10-2; j_gene: TRBJ2-1; CDR3nt: TGCGCCAGCAGTGAGTCTGGCGGGAACATTAACAATGAGCAGTTCTTC; CDR3aa: CASSESGGNINNEQFF
len: 13; abundance: NA; d_gene: NA; v_gene: TRBV7-2; j_gene: TRBJ1-5; CDR3nt: TGTGCCAGCAGCCCACGGTACAATCAGCCCCAGCATTTT; CDR3aa: CASSPRYNQPQHF
len: 17; abundance: NA; d_gene: TRBD2; v_gene: TRBV6-2/TRBV6-3; j_gene: TRBJ2-7; CDR3nt: TGTGCCAGCAGTTACGCTGGGGGGGTGAGGGAGATGGATGAGCAGTACTTC; CDR3aa: CASSYAGGVREMDEQYF
len: 15; abundance: NA; d_gene: NA; v_gene: TRBV5-4; j_gene: TRBJ1-4; CDR3nt: TGTGCCAGCAGCTCCTTGACAAACCCTAATGAAAAACTGTTTTTT; CDR3aa: CASSSLTNPNEKLFF
len: 16; abundance: few; d_gene: NA; v_gene: TRBV29-1; j_gene: TRBJ1-2; CDR3nt: TGCAGCGTTGAAAACCCCGCGACGCGGGGGATCTATGGCTACACCTTC; CDR3aa: CSVENPATRGIYGYTF
len: 13; abundance: NA; d_gene: NA; v_gene: TRBV7-9; j_gene: TRBJ2-7; CDR3nt: TGTGCCAGCAGCGATGGGACAACCTACGAGCAGTACTTC; CDR3aa: CASSDGTTYEQYF
len: 13; abundance: NA; d_gene: NA; v_gene: TRBV29-1; j_gene: TRBJ1-1; CDR3nt: TGCAGCTTTGTCGGGACACTGAACACTGAAGCTTTCTTT; CDR3aa: CSFVGTLNTEAFF
len: 16; abundance: once; d_gene: TRBD1; v_gene: TRBV7-8; j_gene: TRBJ2-5; CDR3nt: TGTGCCAGCATAGAACCGGGACAGGGGTTTGGAGAGACCCAGTACTTC; CDR3aa: CASIEPGQGFGETQYF
len: 13; abundance: large; d_gene: TRBD1; v_gene: TRBV4-3; j_gene: TRBJ2-7; CDR3nt: TGCGCCAGCAGCCGGGGACAGGGCTACGAGCAGTACTTC; CDR3aa: CASSRGQGYEQYF
len: 15; abundance: NA; d_gene: TRBD2; v_gene: TRBV7-9; j_gene: TRBJ2-3; CDR3nt: TGTGCCAGCAGCTTAAAGACCCGGGAGGTAGATACGCAGTATTTT; CDR3aa: CASSLKTREVDTQYF
len: 15; abundance: NA; d_gene: NA; v_gene: TRBV18; j_gene: TRBJ1-2; CDR3nt: TGTGCCAGCTCCCCCTTTCAGGCTATCGAGAGTGGCTACACCTTC; CDR3aa: CASSPFQAIESGYTF
len: 16; abundance: NA; d_gene: TRBD2; v_gene: TRBV18; j_gene: TRBJ2-1; CDR3nt: TGTGCCAGCTCACCAGGAAGCGGGAGGGCCTACAATGAGCAGTTCTTC; CDR3aa: CASSPGSGRAYNEQFF
len: 12; abundance: NA; d_gene: NA; v_gene: TRBV12-3/TRBV12-4; j_gene: TRBJ1-2; CDR3nt: TGTGCCAGCAGTTTAGAGCCGACAGTTCTCGCCTTC; CDR3aa: CASSLEPTVLAF
len: 14; abundance: NA; d_gene: NA; v_gene: TRBV4-3; j_gene: TRBJ1-2; CDR3nt: TGCGCCAGCAGCGAGGCGGAGGGGAGCTATGGCTACACCTTC; CDR3aa: CASSEAEGSYGYTF
len: 13; abundance: NA; d_gene: NA; v_gene: TRBV19; j_gene: TRBJ1-1; CDR3nt: TGTGCCAGTAGTATGCAGATGAACACTGAAGCTTTCTTT; CDR3aa: CASSMQMNTEAFF
len: 14; abundance: NA; d_gene: TRBD2; v_gene: TRBV5-1; j_gene: TRBJ2-2; CDR3nt: TGCGCCAGCAGTCACCAGCGGGAGTTCGGGGAGCTGTTTTTT; CDR3aa: CASSHQREFGELFF
len: 17; abundance: once; d_gene: TRBD1; v_gene: TRBV27; j_gene: TRBJ1-2; CDR3nt: TGTGCCAGCAGTTTAGCTGGTGCAGGGGGCGCATTCTATGGCTACACCTTC; CDR3aa: CASSLAGAGGAFYGYTF
len: 13; abundance: NA; d_gene: NA; v_gene: TRBV6-2/TRBV6-3; j_gene: TRBJ2-3; CDR3nt: TGTGCCAGCAGCTTAATCCCCGGAGATACGCAGTATTTT; CDR3aa: CASSLIPGDTQYF
len: 15; abundance: NA; d_gene: NA; v_gene: TRBV4-3; j_gene: TRBJ2-7; CDR3nt: TGCGCCAGCAGCCAAGATAAGGGGCGATCTTACGAGCAGTACTTC; CDR3aa: CASSQDKGRSYEQYF
len: 14; abundance: NA; d_gene: NA; v_gene: TRBV10-3; j_gene: TRBJ2-7; CDR3nt: TGTGCCATCAGTGAAGGGGGGGGGTTAGACGAGCAGTACTTC; CDR3aa: CAISEGGGLDEQYF
len: 13; abundance: NA; d_gene: NA; v_gene: TRBV11-3; j_gene: TRBJ2-4; CDR3nt: TGTGCCAGCAGCTTAGCAGGTCTGAACATTCAGTACTTC; CDR3aa: CASSLAGLNIQYF
len: 18; abundance: NA; d_gene: TRBD2; v_gene: TRBV6-4; j_gene: TRBJ2-1; CDR3nt: TGTGCCAGCAGTGACTCCTCACTAGCGGTGGGAAAATACAATGAGCAGTTCTTC; CDR3aa: CASSDSSLAVGKYNEQFF
len: 12; abundance: NA; d_gene: NA; v_gene: TRBV5-6; j_gene: TRBJ1-2; CDR3nt: TGTGCCAGCAGCTTAGGGACAAACGGCTACACCTTC; CDR3aa: CASSLGTNGYTF
len: 16; abundance: NA; d_gene: TRBD2; v_gene: TRBV27; j_gene: TRBJ2-7; CDR3nt: TGTGCCAGCAGTTTAAAATACCTAGCGGGGGGCTACGAGCAGTACTTC; CDR3aa: CASSLKYLAGGYEQYF
len: 15; abundance: NA; d_gene: TRBD2; v_gene: TRBV2; j_gene: TRBJ2-4; CDR3nt: TGTGCCAGCAGACTAGGACTAGGGCACCTGGGCATTCAGTACTTC; CDR3aa: CASRLGLGHLGIQYF
len: 14; abundance: NA; d_gene: NA; v_gene: TRBV21-1; j_gene: TRBJ1-5; CDR3nt: TGTGCCAGCAACGACAGAGAGAGCAATCAGCCCCAGCATTTT; CDR3aa: CASNDRESNQPQHF